This is a list of T cell receptor beta chains from one sample in a study of blood T cell repertoires in COVID-19. Produced via immunoSEQ multiplex PCR; TCRdb's table is partial and in-frame only. The sample consists of around 240,000 clones, 86% of them appearing once. The sequenced sample consisted of peripheral blood. These receptors all stem from a woman in her twenties or thirties who had recovered from COVID-19. Both conserved end residues are part of each CDR3. D genes are given only for firm matches. Not every row has a clone size; where given, it reads once, few, many or a size class.

J gene: TRBJ1-3
clone size: .
D gene: .
V gene: TRBV3-1/TRBV3-2
CDR3 protein: CASSLGVSGVGNTIYF
CDR3 DNA: TGTGCCAGCAGCCTCGGGGTCTCTGGGGTCGGAAACACCATATATTTT

J gene: TRBJ1-2
clone size: .
D gene: TRBD1
V gene: TRBV5-5
CDR3 protein: CASSLVQGADYGYTF
CDR3 DNA: TGTGCCAGCAGCTTGGTACAGGGGGCTGATTATGGCTACACCTTC

J gene: TRBJ1-5
clone size: .
D gene: TRBD1
V gene: TRBV6-2/TRBV6-3
CDR3 protein: CASSFVGQKHQPQHF
CDR3 DNA: TGTGCCAGCAGTTTTGTGGGACAGAAACATCAGCCCCAGCATTTT

J gene: TRBJ1-2
clone size: once
D gene: .
V gene: TRBV3-1/TRBV3-2
CDR3 protein: CASSHRGGYGYTF
CDR3 DNA: TGTGCCAGCAGCCACAGGGGCGGATATGGCTACACCTTC

J gene: TRBJ2-3
clone size: .
D gene: .
V gene: TRBV19
CDR3 protein: CASSPKWGPTAIPDTQYF
CDR3 DNA: TGTGCCAGTTCTCCAAAGTGGGGGCCCACCGCAATCCCAGATACGCAGTATTTT

J gene: TRBJ2-5
clone size: .
D gene: TRBD2
V gene: TRBV15
CDR3 protein: CATSRESASGGGGETQYF
CDR3 DNA: TGTGCCACCAGCAGAGAGAGCGCTAGCGGGGGGGGCGGGGAGACCCAGTACTTC

J gene: TRBJ2-3
clone size: .
D gene: TRBD2
V gene: TRBV7-2
CDR3 protein: CASSTSGGASQYF
CDR3 DNA: TGTGCCAGCAGCACTAGCGGGGGGGCTTCGCAGTATTTT

J gene: TRBJ2-1
clone size: .
D gene: TRBD2
V gene: TRBV9
CDR3 protein: CASSVAGGTNEQFF
CDR3 DNA: TGTGCCAGCAGCGTAGCGGGGGGGACTAATGAGCAGTTCTTC

J gene: TRBJ2-3
clone size: .
D gene: .
V gene: TRBV7-2
CDR3 protein: CASSLVGSRPTDTQYF
CDR3 DNA: TGTGCCAGCAGCTTAGTCGGGAGTAGACCCACAGATACGCAGTATTTT

J gene: TRBJ1-5
clone size: .
D gene: .
V gene: TRBV12-5
CDR3 protein: CASGLVSSHQPQHF
CDR3 DNA: TGTGCTAGTGGTTTGGTAAGCTCGCATCAGCCCCAGCATTTT

J gene: TRBJ2-3
clone size: .
D gene: .
V gene: TRBV9
CDR3 protein: CASSVMFADTQYF
CDR3 DNA: TGTGCCAGCAGCGTAATGTTTGCGGATACGCAGTATTTT

J gene: TRBJ2-7
clone size: once
D gene: .
V gene: TRBV6-6
CDR3 protein: CASTPGGGTYEQYF
CDR3 DNA: TGTGCCAGCACCCCCGGTGGGGGCACCTACGAGCAGTACTTC

J gene: TRBJ2-1
clone size: .
D gene: .
V gene: TRBV5-4
CDR3 protein: CASRLGGAGNVGQFF
CDR3 DNA: TGTGCCAGCAGACTCGGGGGTGCGGGGAATGTAGGGCAGTTCTTC

J gene: TRBJ2-5
clone size: .
D gene: .
V gene: TRBV2
CDR3 protein: CASSDGVRGRETQYF
CDR3 DNA: TGTGCCAGCAGTGACGGGGTCAGGGGACGGGAGACCCAGTACTTC

J gene: TRBJ2-5
clone size: .
D gene: TRBD2
V gene: TRBV7-6
CDR3 protein: CASSLGSVAGVGETQYF
CDR3 DNA: TGTGCCAGCAGCTTAGGCTCAGTAGCGGGGGTTGGAGAGACCCAGTACTTC

J gene: TRBJ2-6
clone size: once
D gene: TRBD2
V gene: TRBV5-1
CDR3 protein: CASSPGGAGLSGANVLTF
CDR3 DNA: TGCGCCAGCAGCCCGGGGGGGGCAGGTCTCTCTGGGGCCAACGTCCTGACTTTC

J gene: TRBJ2-7
clone size: .
D gene: .
V gene: TRBV5-5
CDR3 protein: CASSRVLAGEQYF
CDR3 DNA: TGTGCCAGCAGCCGGGTTTTGGCGGGCGAGCAGTACTTC

J gene: TRBJ2-3
clone size: .
D gene: .
V gene: TRBV7-2
CDR3 protein: CASSYGPSSDTQYF
CDR3 DNA: TGTGCCAGCAGCTACGGCCCTAGCTCAGATACGCAGTATTTT

J gene: TRBJ2-1
clone size: .
D gene: TRBD2
V gene: TRBV20-1
CDR3 protein: CSASNLAGGLEFF
CDR3 DNA: TGCAGTGCTAGTAACCTAGCGGGGGGGCTGGAGTTCTTC

J gene: TRBJ2-2
clone size: .
D gene: TRBD1
V gene: TRBV13
CDR3 protein: CASSYWTGGRLDGELFF
CDR3 DNA: TGTGCCAGCAGCTACTGGACAGGGGGTAGACTAGACGGGGAGCTGTTTTTT

J gene: TRBJ1-5
clone size: .
D gene: TRBD1
V gene: TRBV18
CDR3 protein: CASSRSQGAQGYSYQPQHF
CDR3 DNA: TGTGCCAGCTCACGCTCTCAGGGGGCGCAGGGTTATTCGTATCAGCCCCAGCATTTT

J gene: TRBJ2-7
clone size: .
D gene: .
V gene: TRBV10-1
CDR3 protein: CASSETPRGANWYEQYF
CDR3 DNA: TGCGCCAGCAGTGAGACCCCACGGGGGGCAAACTGGTACGAGCAGTACTTC

J gene: TRBJ2-2
clone size: .
D gene: .
V gene: TRBV4-2
CDR3 protein: CASSQDPICGELFF
CDR3 DNA: TGTGCCAGCAGCCAAGATCCAATTTGCGGGGAGCTGTTTTTT

J gene: TRBJ2-5
clone size: .
D gene: .
V gene: TRBV7-2
CDR3 protein: CASSLNRGETQYF
CDR3 DNA: TGTGCCAGCAGCTTAAACCGGGGGGAGACCCAGTACTTC

J gene: TRBJ2-5
clone size: once
D gene: .
V gene: TRBV5-1
CDR3 protein: CASSRQGQETQYF
CDR3 DNA: TGCGCCAGCAGCCGTCAGGGACAAGAGACCCAGTACTTC

J gene: TRBJ1-5
clone size: .
D gene: TRBD1
V gene: TRBV27
CDR3 protein: CASSYTGASNQPQHF
CDR3 DNA: TGTGCCAGCAGTTATACAGGGGCCTCCAATCAGCCCCAGCATTTT

J gene: TRBJ2-2
clone size: .
D gene: TRBD1
V gene: TRBV5-1
CDR3 protein: CASSEGATGELFF
CDR3 DNA: TGCGCCAGCAGCGAGGGGGCCACCGGGGAGCTGTTTTTT

J gene: TRBJ2-2
clone size: .
D gene: .
V gene: TRBV24-1
CDR3 protein: CATSDLTGGELFF
CDR3 DNA: TGTGCCACCAGTGACTTAACGGGGGGGGAGCTGTTTTTT

J gene: TRBJ1-3
clone size: .
D gene: TRBD1
V gene: TRBV6-1
CDR3 protein: CASSDSTGGEAGNTIYF
CDR3 DNA: TGTGCCAGCAGTGATTCGACAGGGGGCGAGGCTGGAAACACCATATATTTT

J gene: TRBJ2-5
clone size: .
D gene: TRBD2
V gene: TRBV7-2
CDR3 protein: CASSPQGLAVRETQYF
CDR3 DNA: TGTGCCAGCAGCCCGCAGGGACTAGCGGTACGGGAGACCCAGTACTTC

J gene: TRBJ2-1
clone size: .
D gene: .
V gene: TRBV15
CDR3 protein: CATSTGLSYNEQFF
CDR3 DNA: TGTGCCACCAGCACAGGGTTATCCTACAATGAGCAGTTCTTC

J gene: TRBJ2-1
clone size: .
D gene: TRBD2
V gene: TRBV7-3
CDR3 protein: CASSLIAGESSYNEQFF
CDR3 DNA: TGTGCCAGCAGCTTAATAGCGGGGGAAAGCTCCTACAATGAGCAGTTCTTC

J gene: TRBJ2-3
clone size: .
D gene: TRBD2
V gene: TRBV7-2
CDR3 protein: CASSVSGGRTDTQYF
CDR3 DNA: TGTGCCAGCAGCGTTAGCGGGGGCCGCACAGATACGCAGTATTTT

J gene: TRBJ1-2
clone size: .
D gene: .
V gene: TRBV5-4
CDR3 protein: CASSSHGTNSNYGYTF
CDR3 DNA: TGTGCCAGCAGCTCCCACGGGACAAATTCTAACTATGGCTACACCTTC

J gene: TRBJ1-6
clone size: .
D gene: .
V gene: TRBV6-5
CDR3 protein: CAADDYTSPLHF
CDR3 DNA: TGTGCCGCGGACGACTATACTTCACCCCTCCACTTT

J gene: TRBJ2-5
clone size: .
D gene: TRBD2
V gene: TRBV7-2
CDR3 protein: CASSSRVAGLGPETQYF
CDR3 DNA: TGTGCCAGCAGCTCTCGGGTAGCGGGCTTAGGCCCGGAGACCCAGTACTTC

J gene: TRBJ1-4
clone size: .
D gene: .
V gene: TRBV4-3
CDR3 protein: CASSRADRRNEKLFF
CDR3 DNA: TGCGCCAGCAGCCGGGCGGACAGACGGAATGAAAAACTGTTTTTT

J gene: TRBJ2-1
clone size: once
D gene: .
V gene: TRBV12-3/TRBV12-4
CDR3 protein: CASSWGGNNEQFF
CDR3 DNA: TGTGCCAGCAGTTGGGGCGGCAACAATGAGCAGTTCTTC

J gene: TRBJ1-2
clone size: few
D gene: TRBD1
V gene: TRBV5-1
CDR3 protein: CASSFGTGKNYGYTF
CDR3 DNA: TGCGCCAGCAGCTTCGGGACAGGGAAGAACTATGGCTACACCTTC

J gene: TRBJ2-1
clone size: .
D gene: .
V gene: TRBV24-1
CDR3 protein: CATSDLTRVLFF
CDR3 DNA: TGTGCCACCAGTGATTTGACCCGGGTGCTGTTCTTC

J gene: TRBJ2-1
clone size: .
D gene: .
V gene: TRBV4-1
CDR3 protein: CASSQLLGPGTSEQFF
CDR3 DNA: TGCGCCAGCAGCCAACTTCTCGGTCCAGGAACAAGTGAGCAGTTCTTC

J gene: TRBJ1-5
clone size: .
D gene: .
V gene: TRBV6-2/TRBV6-3
CDR3 protein: CASSAGASNQPQHF
CDR3 DNA: TGTGCCAGCAGTGCGGGCGCGAGCAATCAGCCCCAGCATTTT

J gene: TRBJ2-7
clone size: once
D gene: TRBD1
V gene: TRBV15
CDR3 protein: CATSRGQLYEQYF
CDR3 DNA: TGTGCCACCAGCAGGGGACAGCTCTACGAGCAGTACTTC

J gene: TRBJ1-5
clone size: once
D gene: TRBD1
V gene: TRBV3-1/TRBV3-2
CDR3 protein: CASSGTGNSNQPQHF
CDR3 DNA: TGTGCCAGCAGTGGGACAGGAAATAGCAATCAGCCCCAGCATTTT

J gene: TRBJ1-2
clone size: .
D gene: TRBD1
V gene: TRBV19
CDR3 protein: CASSIRQGSGTSGYTF
CDR3 DNA: TGTGCCAGTAGTATTAGACAGGGGTCCGGTACAAGTGGCTACACCTTC

J gene: TRBJ2-5
clone size: .
D gene: .
V gene: TRBV18
CDR3 protein: CASSPGQQETQYF
CDR3 DNA: TGTGCCAGCTCACCAGGACAGCAAGAGACCCAGTACTTC

J gene: TRBJ2-1
clone size: .
D gene: TRBD2
V gene: TRBV3-1/TRBV3-2
CDR3 protein: CASSPLAGGPDNEQFF
CDR3 DNA: TGTGCCAGCAGCCCGTTAGCGGGGGGGCCAGACAATGAGCAGTTCTTC

J gene: TRBJ1-3
clone size: few
D gene: .
V gene: TRBV6-2/TRBV6-3
CDR3 protein: CASSLAGLSGNTIYF
CDR3 DNA: TGTGCCAGCAGTTTAGCCGGACTCTCTGGAAACACCATATATTTT

J gene: TRBJ2-5
clone size: .
D gene: TRBD2
V gene: TRBV5-5
CDR3 protein: CASSRGGAGGQETQYF
CDR3 DNA: TGTGCCAGCAGCCGAGGCGGGGCGGGGGGACAAGAGACCCAGTACTTC

J gene: TRBJ2-3
clone size: .
D gene: .
V gene: TRBV10-1
CDR3 protein: CASALAGADTQYF
CDR3 DNA: TGCGCCAGCGCTCTAGCCGGGGCAGATACGCAGTATTTT

J gene: TRBJ2-2
clone size: .
D gene: TRBD2
V gene: TRBV7-7
CDR3 protein: CASGRTSGGASNTGELFF
CDR3 DNA: TGTGCCAGCGGCAGGACTAGCGGGGGGGCGTCGAACACCGGGGAGCTGTTTTTT

J gene: TRBJ1-4
clone size: .
D gene: .
V gene: TRBV7-2
CDR3 protein: CASSFLLATNEKLFF
CDR3 DNA: TGTGCCAGCAGCTTCTTACTTGCAACTAATGAAAAACTGTTTTTT

J gene: TRBJ1-2
clone size: .
D gene: TRBD1
V gene: TRBV7-9
CDR3 protein: CASSLTGDVYGYTF
CDR3 DNA: TGTGCCAGCAGTTTGACAGGGGATGTCTATGGCTACACCTTC

J gene: TRBJ1-2
clone size: .
D gene: TRBD1
V gene: TRBV7-2
CDR3 protein: CASSFDRGRYGYTF
CDR3 DNA: TGTGCCAGCAGCTTCGACAGGGGGCGGTATGGCTACACCTTC

J gene: TRBJ2-5
clone size: .
D gene: .
V gene: TRBV4-1
CDR3 protein: CASSLGLASGETQYF
CDR3 DNA: TGCGCCAGCAGCCTGGGACTGGCCTCGGGAGAGACCCAGTACTTC